The rows below give T cell receptor beta chains drawn from one sample of a study of T cell responses to AZD1222 COVID-19 vaccine. Measured with immunoSEQ multiplex PCR; TCRdb has only the in-frame clones, and not every one. Of approximately 60,000 clones in the sample, roughly three quarters are singletons; the top ten hold roughly an eighth. Material: peripheral blood, obtained on day 0 of AZD1222 vaccination. These receptors all stem from an adult in good health. Both conserved end residues are part of each CDR3. A D gene is named only where the DNA matches it firmly. The size entry is marked missing in some rows and otherwise reads once, few, many or a size class.

clone_size	d_call	j_call	v_call	cdr3_aa	cdr3_nt
few	.	TRBJ1-1	TRBV5-1	CASSLTGAGNTEAFF	TGCGCCAGCAGCTTGACTGGGGCTGGGAACACTGAAGCTTTCTTT
.	.	TRBJ1-5	TRBV5-1	CASSAEVDQPQHF	TGCGCCAGCAGCGCAGAAGTCGACCAGCCCCAGCATTTT
.	.	TRBJ2-1	TRBV9	CASSVLAGLQGEQFF	TGTGCCAGCAGCGTTCTCGCGGGGTTACAAGGCGAGCAGTTCTTC
.	.	TRBJ1-5	TRBV7-8	CASSFYGGQPQHF	TGTGCCAGCAGCTTCTACGGAGGACAGCCCCAGCATTTT
.	.	TRBJ1-2	TRBV12-3/TRBV12-4	CASSPTGGLGYTF	TGTGCCAGCAGTCCTACGGGGGGCCTGGGCTACACCTTC
.	.	TRBJ2-1	TRBV3-1/TRBV3-2	CASSQVSHYNEQFF	TGTGCCAGCAGCCAAGTTAGCCACTACAATGAGCAGTTCTTC
few	.	TRBJ2-7	TRBV2	CASSEWGEQSYEQYF	TGTGCCAGCAGTGAATGGGGGGAACAGTCCTACGAGCAGTACTTC
.	.	TRBJ1-3	TRBV19	CASSPAGNTIYF	TGTGCCAGTAGTCCGGCTGGAAACACCATATATTTT
once	.	TRBJ2-5	TRBV7-6	CASSPDAALQETQYF	TGTGCCAGCAGCCCCGACGCGGCACTCCAAGAGACCCAGTACTTC
.	.	TRBJ2-1	TRBV9	CASSALDNEQFF	TGTGCCAGCAGCGCCCTAGATAATGAGCAGTTCTTC
.	TRBD1	TRBJ1-2	TRBV5-4	CASSLAKQGVRGYTF	TGTGCCAGCAGCTTGGCCAAACAGGGGGTTCGTGGCTACACCTTC
.	.	TRBJ1-5	TRBV6-2/TRBV6-3	CASSLGVGQPQHF	TGTGCCAGCAGCCTCGGGGTGGGTCAGCCCCAGCATTTT
.	.	TRBJ1-2	TRBV2	CASTGGNILIYGYTF	TGTGCCAGCACTGGAGGAAACATTTTAATCTATGGCTACACCTTC
.	.	TRBJ1-6	TRBV28	CASSYATGLRNSPLHF	TGTGCCAGCAGTTACGCTACAGGACTTAGGAATTCACCCCTCCACTTT
.	.	TRBJ2-1	TRBV6-2/TRBV6-3	CASSYSDSLNEQFF	TGTGCCAGCAGTTACTCAGATAGCTTAAATGAGCAGTTCTTC
.	.	TRBJ1-5	TRBV2	CASSWVGNNQPQHF	TGTGCCAGCAGCTGGGTTGGGAACAATCAGCCCCAGCATTTT
few	.	TRBJ2-2	TRBV15	CATSGPSGGLQNTGELFF	TGTGCCACCAGCGGCCCCTCAGGGGGACTACAGAACACCGGGGAGCTGTTTTTT
.	TRBD2	TRBJ2-7	TRBV6-5	CASSPGRVENYEQYF	TGTGCCAGCAGTCCGGGGAGGGTTGAGAACTACGAGCAGTACTTC
.	.	TRBJ1-1	TRBV28	CASSSRTEFEAFF	TGTGCCAGCAGTTCCCGGACGGAGTTTGAAGCTTTCTTT
.	.	TRBJ2-2	TRBV9	CASSVGGTTGELFF	TGTGCCAGCAGCGTAGGAGGGACCACCGGGGAGCTGTTTTTT
.	.	TRBJ1-1	TRBV9	CASSMTGMGTEAFF	TGTGCCAGCAGCATGACAGGTATGGGGACTGAAGCTTTCTTT
once	.	TRBJ1-4	TRBV28	CATIEASTNEKLFF	TGTGCCACCATTGAGGCTTCAACTAATGAAAAACTGTTTTTT
once	.	TRBJ1-1	TRBV7-8	CASNPQGGSTEAFF	TGTGCCAGCAACCCACAGGGAGGGAGCACTGAAGCTTTCTTT
.	.	TRBJ2-2	TRBV5-4	CASSGPGENTGELFF	TGTGCCAGCAGCGGGCCGGGGGAGAACACCGGGGAGCTGTTTTTT
.	TRBD2	TRBJ2-5	TRBV9	CASSVVGSGGHQETQYF	TGTGCCAGCAGCGTAGTCGGTAGCGGGGGCCACCAAGAGACCCAGTACTTC
.	.	TRBJ1-3	TRBV6-6	CASGGSGNTIYF	TGTGCCAGCGGGGGATCTGGAAACACCATATATTTT
.	.	TRBJ1-3	TRBV6-5	CASSYRGHSGNTIYF	TGTGCCAGCAGTTACCGGGGGCATTCTGGAAACACCATATATTTT
.	TRBD1	TRBJ2-7	TRBV3-1/TRBV3-2	CASSQDGWTGGFYEQYF	TGTGCCAGCAGCCAAGATGGGTGGACAGGGGGCTTCTACGAGCAGTACTTC
.	.	TRBJ2-1	TRBV7-2	CASSPTGLRLNNEQFF	TGTGCCAGCAGCCCCACGGGGCTGCGGCTGAACAATGAGCAGTTCTTC
.	.	TRBJ1-1	TRBV7-6	CASSPPLRQNTEAFF	TGTGCCAGCAGCCCTCCCCTCCGACAGAACACTGAAGCTTTCTTT
.	.	TRBJ2-3	TRBV11-2	CASSLGLLLLDTQYF	TGTGCCAGCAGCTTAGGACTACTACTACTAGATACGCAGTATTTT
once	TRBD2	TRBJ2-1	TRBV9	CASSVSGGSSYNEQFF	TGTGCCAGCAGTGTTAGCGGGGGTAGCTCCTACAATGAGCAGTTCTTC
.	.	TRBJ1-1	TRBV5-1	CASSLETGPRTEAFF	TGCGCCAGCAGCTTGGAAACGGGACCCAGGACTGAAGCTTTCTTT
.	.	TRBJ1-2	TRBV6-5	CASSYSGSNYGYTF	TGTGCCAGCAGTTACTCCGGCAGCAACTATGGCTACACCTTC
.	TRBD1	TRBJ1-1	TRBV6-2/TRBV6-3	CASSYPGQGEAFF	TGTGCCAGCAGTTACCCGGGACAGGGTGAAGCTTTCTTT
few	.	TRBJ1-2	TRBV18	CASSQGGGLYGYTF	TGTGCCAGCTCACAGGGAGGCGGACTCTATGGCTACACCTTC
.	.	TRBJ1-6	TRBV4-1	CASSPLRGEGGSPLHF	TGCGCCAGCAGCCCTCTAAGGGGTGAAGGAGGGTCACCCCTCCACTTT
.	.	TRBJ1-2	TRBV4-3	CASSQGGRGSYGYTF	TGCGCCAGCAGCCAAGGGGGCAGGGGTAGCTATGGCTACACCTTC
few	TRBD2	TRBJ2-2	TRBV6-2/TRBV6-3	CASSYDLAGETGELFF	TGTGCCAGCAGTTACGATCTAGCGGGGGAAACCGGGGAGCTGTTTTTT
.	.	TRBJ1-1	TRBV7-3	CASSAGLDHTEAFF	TGTGCCAGCAGCGCCGGACTGGACCACACTGAAGCTTTCTTT
.	.	TRBJ2-3	TRBV4-3	CASSQDILGSTDTQYF	TGCGCCAGCAGCCAAGATATCCTGGGGAGCACAGATACGCAGTATTTT
few	.	TRBJ1-1	TRBV28	CASSFRTNTEAFF	TGTGCCAGCAGTTTTCGTACGAACACTGAAGCTTTCTTT